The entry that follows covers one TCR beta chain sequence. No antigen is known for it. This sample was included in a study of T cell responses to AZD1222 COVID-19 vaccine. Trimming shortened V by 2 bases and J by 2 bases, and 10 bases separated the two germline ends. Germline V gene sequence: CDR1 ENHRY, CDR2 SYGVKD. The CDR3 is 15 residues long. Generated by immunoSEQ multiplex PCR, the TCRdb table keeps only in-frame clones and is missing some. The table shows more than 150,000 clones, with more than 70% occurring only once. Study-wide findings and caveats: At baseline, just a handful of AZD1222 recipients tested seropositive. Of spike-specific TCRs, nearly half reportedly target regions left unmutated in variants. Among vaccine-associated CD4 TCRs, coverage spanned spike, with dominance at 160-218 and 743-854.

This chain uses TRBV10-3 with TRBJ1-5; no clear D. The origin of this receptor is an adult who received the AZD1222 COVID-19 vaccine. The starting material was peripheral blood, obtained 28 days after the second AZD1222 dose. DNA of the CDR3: TGTGCCATCAGTGAGACGACAACTGGCAATCAGCCCCAGCATTTT. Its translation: CAISETTTGNQPQHF.